This T cell receptor beta chain is from a study of Graves' ophthalmopathy and Graves' hyperthyroidism listed by TCRdb under 2018. With regard to the full study: Peripheral blood samples were taken at the time of initial diagnosis, before any treatment was given. The study used TCR beta repertoire signatures to distinguish Graves' ophthalmopathy from Graves' hyperthyroidism and to predict progression to ophthalmopathy. In total, approximately 130 blood samples were TCR-sequenced: approximately 42 ophthalmopathy, some 80 hyperthyroidism and some 17 hyperthyroidism-to-ophthalmopathy patients. A discovery set of 95 to 100 patients (43 ophthalmopathy, 55 to 65 stable hyperthyroidism) was enrolled to explore V-J signatures distinguishing ophthalmopathy from hyperthyroidism. An independent validation cohort was composed of some 19 hyperthyroidism patients and more than 15 patients who later progressed from hyperthyroidism to ophthalmopathy. T-cell repertoires of thyroid tissue and blood were compared in about 6 hyperthyroidism patients. Once sampling was done, hyperthyroidism patients were given methimazole at a starting dose of 30 mg daily, while ophthalmopathy patients were given high-dose intravenous methylprednisolone. For training and testing, the 100 or so patients in the discovery cohort were randomly divided in a 7:3 ratio.

For repertoire sequencing, TCR beta CDR3 regions were amplified from RNA transcripts. A first-round RT-PCR used HTBI primers with the Qiagen OneStep RT-PCR kit, followed by a second-round multiplex PCR, size selection and purification. Libraries were sequenced on an Illumina HiSeq2000 using paired-end 100 bp reads. On the authors' methods: SOAPnuke was used to process the reads, removing any read that contained adapters or uncalled bases, had a mean Phred below 15, or lacked an exact match to the constant primer or identifier. High-quality paired reads were merged with COPE v1.2.5. Clonotypes were defined as unique nucleotide sequences and were aligned to IMGT TRB V, D and J references using MiTCR v1.1. The analysis was limited to V-J combinations with a frequency above 0.0001, which together covered approximately 99% of the repertoires. A TCR clonal expansion and chaos score per V-J combination was defined as the ratio of F50 clonal expansion to chaos observed in the TCRdist matrix. Features were reduced by Welch's t-statistics and random forest to more than 10 V-J combinations, which fed a naive Bayes classifier. The similarity between thyroid and blood repertoires was quantified using the Morisita-Horn index. TCRdb reprocessing: public reads trimmed at Q25 with fastp, clones called with MiXCR, in-frame beta chains kept. A single entry per CDR3 protein holds the most common genes and DNA from its merged rows. The authors' filters were not applied to this entry. For this sample the table gives about 220,000 distinct CDR3 sequences, of which roughly a fifth were detected only once. The ten most abundant clones make up roughly 45% of the sample.

The CDR3 runs 16 residues from the cysteine to the phenylalanine. Just CDR3 DNA is preserved here, 48 bases in frame from base 1. Germline trimming amounts to 5 bases on V and 2 bases on J, with 7 as the count of junction bases outside the gene matches. The germline V gene encodes CDR1 MNHEY and CDR2 SVGAGI. Ophthalmopathy patients were characterized by moderately to severely active disease, a Clinical Activity Score of at least 3, a NOSPECS grade of at least 4, and a disease duration under 3 months. Patients with other autoimmune diseases, uncontrolled infections, pregnancy or lactation were excluded. Diagnosis relied on clinical symptoms, serum thyroxine, TRAb, thyroid ultrasound and orbital computed tomography. Using Ficoll-Paque density gradient centrifugation, PBMCs were isolated from about 9.2 ml of fresh peripheral blood. Total RNA was extracted using Trizol reagent, and RNA quality was checked on an Agilent 2100 Bioanalyzer.

Overall study results and their limits: Most of the expanded thyroid clonotypes with a frequency above 0.001 were also detected in blood, and it was suggested that the thyroid immune response may be reflected by blood repertoires. No statistical method was used to set the sample size in advance, and the investigators knew which group each participant was assigned to. In cross-validation, the 13-signature model distinguished ophthalmopathy from stable hyperthyroidism with around 90% sensitivity and around 84% specificity, while in the test set the corresponding values were about 80% and 75%. In validation, the model predicted ophthalmopathy progression with about 64% sensitivity and roughly 72% specificity; about a dozen predicted patients were CT-confirmed with GO in a median of around 6 months.

This clonotype has just one count. The antigen this receptor binds is unknown. Base-call qualities are not available, and no considerably larger clone is one nucleotide away. A solitary read yields weak support. The TCR originated in a woman in her fifties or sixties with Graves' ophthalmopathy. Donor details come from another sample of the same person, matched by shared clones. The sample consisted of peripheral blood. The V and J segments used are TRBV6-5 and TRBJ2-7, and 12 junctional nucleotides match TRBD2. The CDR3 region: CASSNTLAGGPYEQYF. The DNA sequence is given as TGTGCCAGCAGTAACACCCTAGCGGGAGGGCCCTACGAGCAGTACTTC.